Listed below are T cell receptor beta chains from one sample, sequenced in a study of blood T cells in healthy people across ages. TCRdb fed the 5' RACE reads into MiXCR, producing one record per CDR3 protein. This repertoire shows approximately 1,000,000 distinct CDR3 sequences, more than 30% found once; its top ten account for around 12%. Sequencing was done on a sample of blood. The receptors shown here come from a man between 18 and 35 years old in good health. Each CDR3 is given with its conserved first and last residue. D genes are given only for firm matches. Clone size is given for some rows only: seen once, a few or many times, or a class if the clone is expanded.

D gene,J gene,V gene,CDR3 length,clone size,CDR3 DNA,CDR3 protein
TRBD1,TRBJ2-1,TRBV6-2/TRBV6-3,17,few,TGTGCCAGCGTCCATAGGGGGCACCCACTCCCGGGCGATGAGCAGTTCTTC,CASVHRGHPLPGDEQFF
TRBD1,TRBJ1-2,TRBV9,15,-,TGTGCCAGCAGCGTAGAGGAGGGGGCGGACTATGGCTACACCTTC,CASSVEEGADYGYTF
-,TRBJ2-7,TRBV6-2/TRBV6-3,12,few,TGTGCCAGCAGTGGGGAGGTTTACGAGCAGTACTTC,CASSGEVYEQYF
TRBD1,TRBJ2-1,TRBV20-1,13,few,TGCAGTGCTAGTGTTAGGGGGCGCGGTGAGCAGTTCTTC,CSASVRGRGEQFF
TRBD1,TRBJ1-1,TRBV20-1,13,-,TGCAGTGCTGACGAGACAGGGGACACTGAAGCTTTCTTT,CSADETGDTEAFF
-,TRBJ2-1,TRBV12-3/TRBV12-4,15,-,TGTGCCAGCAGTCCCCAAGGGTCCTACCACAATGAGCAGTTCTTC,CASSPQGSYHNEQFF
-,TRBJ2-7,TRBV11-1,13,few,TGTGCCAGCAGCTGGGACAAGACCTACGAGCAGTACTTC,CASSWDKTYEQYF
-,TRBJ2-1,TRBV5-5,15,few,TGTGCCAGCAGCATCCGGACAGACTCCTACAATGAGCAGTTCTTC,CASSIRTDSYNEQFF
TRBD2,TRBJ2-1,TRBV20-1,15,few,TGCAGTGCTAGAGATAAAGGGACTAGAGGCTATGAGCAGTTCTTC,CSARDKGTRGYEQFF
-,TRBJ2-3,TRBV15,14,-,TGTGCCACCAGAGTGAGCGGTATTCCAGATACGCAGTATTTT,CATRVSGIPDTQYF
-,TRBJ1-1,TRBV7-2,14,-,TGTGCCAGCAGCCGGAACAGAGTGAACACTGAAGCTTTCTTT,CASSRNRVNTEAFF
-,TRBJ1-2,TRBV4-2,14,many,TGTGCCAGCAGCCAAGGGGCAGACTCTTATGGCTACACCTTC,CASSQGADSYGYTF
-,TRBJ2-7,TRBV7-2,16,-,TGTGCCAGCAGCTTAGACGGGGCCCAAGTTGGCTACGAGCAGTACTTC,CASSLDGAQVGYEQYF
-,TRBJ1-2,TRBV12-3/TRBV12-4,16,few,TGTGCCAGCAGCCCCGGGGGTGCCCCTTCTTTTTATGGCTACACCTTC,CASSPGGAPSFYGYTF
-,TRBJ1-4,TRBV20-1,16,few,TGCAGTGCTACTCCCCCCATGACAGACAAGAATGAAAAACTGTTTTTT,CSATPPMTDKNEKLFF
TRBD1,TRBJ1-2,TRBV12-3/TRBV12-4,14,-,TGTGCCAGCAGCCAGACAGGGGATAACTATGGCTACACCTTC,CASSQTGDNYGYTF
TRBD1,TRBJ1-1,TRBV12-3/TRBV12-4,13,-,TGTGCCAGCACCCGGGGACAGCCGTCTGAAGCTTTCTTT,CASTRGQPSEAFF
-,TRBJ2-7,TRBV9,21,-,TGTGCCAGCAGCGTAAGGTTAGGGTTAGCGGAAAGTATTAGCTCCTACAATGAGCAGTACTTC,CASSVRLGLAESISSYNEQYF
-,TRBJ2-4,TRBV2,12,-,TGTGCCAGCAGTGAGGGCCGATACATTCAGTACTTC,CASSEGRYIQYF
-,TRBJ1-2,TRBV20-1,14,-,TGCAGTGCTAGAGATCTGAGGAAGACATATGGCTACACCTTC,CSARDLRKTYGYTF
-,TRBJ2-3,TRBV28,15,-,TGTGCCAGCAGTTTCAAGGCGCGATTCACAGATACGCAGTATTTT,CASSFKARFTDTQYF
-,TRBJ1-1,TRBV12-3/TRBV12-4,11,many,TGTGCCAGCAGCCTAGGGGAATTGGCTTTCTTT,CASSLGELAFF
TRBD1,TRBJ2-2,TRBV4-2,16,-,TGTGCCAGCAGCCAGGTGACAGGGAGGAACACCGGGGAGCTGTTTTTT,CASSQVTGRNTGELFF
TRBD1,TRBJ1-2,TRBV4-3,17,once,TGCGCCAGCAGCCAAGATTTGGGAGCGACAGGGAACTATGGCTACACCTTC,CASSQDLGATGNYGYTF
-,TRBJ1-1,TRBV20-1,17,few,TGCAGTGCGGGCCCGACCCCGGGCCGCTACATGAACACTGAAGCTTTCTTT,CSAGPTPGRYMNTEAFF
TRBD1,TRBJ1-3,TRBV5-1,16,-,TGCGCCAGCAGCCTAGGACAGGACAACTCTGGAAACACCATATATTTT,CASSLGQDNSGNTIYF
-,TRBJ1-5,TRBV27,13,-,TGTGCCAGCAGTTTTAGCCAAAATCAGCCCCAGCATTTT,CASSFSQNQPQHF
-,TRBJ1-5,TRBV6-5,13,few,TGTGCCAGCAGTTCCGACCCGAATCAGCCCCAGCATTTT,CASSSDPNQPQHF
-,TRBJ2-1,TRBV13,11,few,TGTGCCAGCACCATTCGGGATGAGCAGTTCTTC,CASTIRDEQFF
-,TRBJ2-3,TRBV4-2,12,-,TGTGCCAGCAGCCAAGCTGCAGATACGCAGTATTTT,CASSQAADTQYF
-,TRBJ1-5,TRBV20-1,14,-,TGCAGTGCTTTAGGACAAAACTGGGGACAGCCCCAGCATTTT,CSALGQNWGQPQHF
-,TRBJ2-3,TRBV6-4,14,many,TGTGCCAGCAGTGACGGGCAGCCCACAGATACGCAGTATTTT,CASSDGQPTDTQYF
-,TRBJ2-3,TRBV9,14,few,TGTGCCAGCAGCGTAGAGGTAGAGGCAGATACGCAGTATTTT,CASSVEVEADTQYF
TRBD1,TRBJ1-5,TRBV29-1,15,few,TGCAGCGTTGCACAGGGGGTGCATAGCAATCAGCCCCAGCATTTT,CSVAQGVHSNQPQHF
-,TRBJ1-1,TRBV7-2,16,-,TGTGCCAGCAGCCTAAACCCTGGCGGGGTGGGTACTGAAGCTTTCTTT,CASSLNPGGVGTEAFF
TRBD2,TRBJ2-2,TRBV19,15,-,TGTGCCAGTAGTATGCCAGCGGGGTTCACCGGGGAGCTGTTTTTT,CASSMPAGFTGELFF
TRBD1,TRBJ1-2,TRBV20-1,15,-,TGCAGTGGTAGAGATGTGAACAGGGGAGCTTATGGCTACACCTTC,CSGRDVNRGAYGYTF
-,TRBJ1-1,TRBV12-3/TRBV12-4,14,few,TGTGCCAGCACCGGGAGGAGGGGTCGGAATGAAGCTTTCTTT,CASTGRRGRNEAFF
-,TRBJ1-5,TRBV9,13,-,TGTGCCAGCAACCTTTCCATTAACCAGCCCCAGCATTTT,CASNLSINQPQHF
-,TRBJ1-5,TRBV7-6,13,few,TGTGCCAGCAGCGTGGGCAGTGATCAGCCCCAGCATTTT,CASSVGSDQPQHF
TRBD1,TRBJ1-2,TRBV9,11,once,TGTGCCAGCAAGGACAGGCATGGCTACACCTTC,CASKDRHGYTF
-,TRBJ1-1,TRBV10-3,13,-,TGTGCCGGAAGCGGGGGAATGAACACTGAAGCTTTCTTT,CAGSGGMNTEAFF
-,TRBJ1-1,TRBV7-9,12,few,TGTGCCAGCAGCTTACCGCGGATTGAAGCTTTCTTT,CASSLPRIEAFF
-,TRBJ1-1,TRBV20-1,12,-,TGCAGTGCTATTTCCGGGGTTGCTGAAGCTTTCTTT,CSAISGVAEAFF
-,TRBJ2-2,TRBV5-1,16,-,TGCGCCAGCAGCTTGGTCGTGGGGCGGAGGACCGGGGAGCTGTTTTTT,CASSLVVGRRTGELFF
-,TRBJ2-1,TRBV28,14,-,TGTGCCAGCAGTTTTAGTGGGACCAACTTTGAGCAGTTCTTC,CASSFSGTNFEQFF
TRBD1,TRBJ2-5,TRBV7-8,16,-,TGTGCCAGCAGCTTCCCCAGGACAGGGGTGATGGAGACCCAGTACTTC,CASSFPRTGVMETQYF